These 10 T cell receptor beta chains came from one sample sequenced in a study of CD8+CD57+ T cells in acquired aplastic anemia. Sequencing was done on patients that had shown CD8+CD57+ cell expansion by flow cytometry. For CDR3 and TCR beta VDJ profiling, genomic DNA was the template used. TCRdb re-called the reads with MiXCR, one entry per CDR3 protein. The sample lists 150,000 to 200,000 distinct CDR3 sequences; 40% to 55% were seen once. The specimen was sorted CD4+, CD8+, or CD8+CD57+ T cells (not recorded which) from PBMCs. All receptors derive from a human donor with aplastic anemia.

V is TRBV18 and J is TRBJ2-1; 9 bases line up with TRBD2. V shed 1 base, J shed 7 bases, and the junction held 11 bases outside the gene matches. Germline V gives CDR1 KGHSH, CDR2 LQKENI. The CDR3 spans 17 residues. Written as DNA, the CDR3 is TGTGCCAGCTCACCACTCCCCCGCGGGAGGGCCATGAATGAGCAGTTCTTC. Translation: CASSPLPRGRAMNEQFF. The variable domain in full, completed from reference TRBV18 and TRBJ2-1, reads NAGVMQNPRHLVRRRGQEARLRCSPMKGHSHVYWYRQLPEEGLKFMVYLQKENIIDESGMPKERFSAEFPKEGPSILRIQQVVRGDSAAYFCASSPLPRGRAMNEQFFGPGTRLTVL.

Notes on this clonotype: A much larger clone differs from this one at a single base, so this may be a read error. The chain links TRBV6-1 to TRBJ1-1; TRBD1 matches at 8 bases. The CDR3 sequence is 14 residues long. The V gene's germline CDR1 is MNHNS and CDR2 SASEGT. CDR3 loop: CAGSEGQGNTEAFF. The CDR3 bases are TGTGCCGGCAGTGAAGGACAGGGAAACACTGAAGCTTTCTTT.

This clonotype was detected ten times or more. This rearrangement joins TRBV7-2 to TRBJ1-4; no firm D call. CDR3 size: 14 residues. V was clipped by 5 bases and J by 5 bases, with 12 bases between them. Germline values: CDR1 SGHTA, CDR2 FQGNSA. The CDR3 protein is CASSPSAANEKLFF. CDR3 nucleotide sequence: TGTGCCAGCAGCCCATCGGCGGCCAATGAAAAACTGTTTTTT. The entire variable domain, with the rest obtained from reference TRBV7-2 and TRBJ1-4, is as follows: GAGVSQSPSNKVTEKGKDVELRCDPISGHTALYWYRQSLGQGLEFLIYFQGNSAPDKSGLPSDRFSAERTGGSVSTLTIQRTQQEDSAVYLCASSPSAANEKLFFGSGTQLSVL.

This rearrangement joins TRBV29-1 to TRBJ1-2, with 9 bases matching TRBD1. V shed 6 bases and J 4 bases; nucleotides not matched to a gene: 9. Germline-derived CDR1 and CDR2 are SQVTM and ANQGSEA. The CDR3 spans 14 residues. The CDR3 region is CSVKETGGFYGYTF. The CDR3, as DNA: TGCAGCGTGAAGGAGACAGGGGGGTTCTATGGCTACACCTTC.

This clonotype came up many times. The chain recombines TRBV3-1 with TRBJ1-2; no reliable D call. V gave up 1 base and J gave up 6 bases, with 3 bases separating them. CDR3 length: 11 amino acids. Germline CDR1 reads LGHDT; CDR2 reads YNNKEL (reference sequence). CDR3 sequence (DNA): TGTGCCAGCAGCCAAGTTAATGGCTACACCTTC. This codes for CASSQVNGYTF.

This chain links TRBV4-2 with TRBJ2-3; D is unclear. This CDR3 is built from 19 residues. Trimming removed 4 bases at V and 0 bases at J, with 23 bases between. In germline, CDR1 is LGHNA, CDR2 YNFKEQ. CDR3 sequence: CASSPIRTRRATSTDTQYF. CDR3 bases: TGTGCCAGCAGCCCCATCCGAACCCGACGAGCAACTAGCACAGATACGCAGTATTTT.

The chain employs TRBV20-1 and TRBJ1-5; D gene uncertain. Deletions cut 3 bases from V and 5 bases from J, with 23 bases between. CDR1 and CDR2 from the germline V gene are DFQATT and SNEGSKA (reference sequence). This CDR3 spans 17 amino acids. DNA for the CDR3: TGCAGTGCTAGTAGCCTTGTGGGAGGGTCCATCTATCAGCCCCAGCATTTT. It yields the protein CSASSLVGGSIYQPQHF.

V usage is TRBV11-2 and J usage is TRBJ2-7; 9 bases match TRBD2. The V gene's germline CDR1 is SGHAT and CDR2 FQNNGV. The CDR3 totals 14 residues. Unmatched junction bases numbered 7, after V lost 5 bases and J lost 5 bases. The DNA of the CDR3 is TGTGCCAGCAGCCCGGGACTAGCTGGCAACGAGCAGTACTTC. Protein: CASSPGLAGNEQYF. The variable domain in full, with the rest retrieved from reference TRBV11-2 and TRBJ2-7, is EAGVAQSPRYKIIEKRQSVAFWCNPISGHATLYWYQQILGQGPKLLIQFQNNGVVDDSQLPKDRFSAERLKGVDSTLKIQPAKLEDSAVYLCASSPGLAGNEQYFGPGTRLTVT.

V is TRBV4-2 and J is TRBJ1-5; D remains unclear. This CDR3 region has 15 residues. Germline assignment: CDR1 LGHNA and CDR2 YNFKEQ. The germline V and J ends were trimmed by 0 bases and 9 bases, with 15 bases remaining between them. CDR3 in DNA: TGTGCCAGCAGCCAAGATCTGGAGATCACGGGGCCCCAGCATTTT. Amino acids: CASSQDLEITGPQHF.

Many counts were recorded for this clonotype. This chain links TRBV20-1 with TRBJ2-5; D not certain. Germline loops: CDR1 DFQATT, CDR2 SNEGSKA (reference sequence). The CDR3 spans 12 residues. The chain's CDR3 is CSPMARLETQYF. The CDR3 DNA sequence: TGCAGCCCTATGGCTAGACTAGAGACCCAGTACTTC.